These T cell receptor beta chains were read from a single sample in a study of shared clonotypes between healthy human individuals. Clones were read by immunoSEQ multiplex PCR, and TCRdb kept only the in-frame ones, dropping some. The profile shows some 1,400,000 clones, roughly 96% of them singletons. The sequenced sample was naive CD4+ T cells sorted from blood. The receptors derive from a man aged 25-45 years in good health. CDR3s include the opening cysteine and the closing phenylalanine or tryptophan. Each record gives: clone size, D gene, J gene, V gene, CDR3 DNA, CDR3 protein. A D gene is named only where the DNA matches it firmly. Clone size is shown for a subset of rows, as once, few, many or a class of expanded clone.

>-|-|TRBJ2-1|TRBV10-2
TGCGCCAGCAGTGTCCTGGGTGCTACAATCTTAGGCGGTGAGCAGTTCTTC
CASSVLGATILGGEQFF
>-|-|TRBJ2-1|TRBV28
TGTGCCAGCGAAGATGGGTCCTACAATGAGCAGTTCTTC
CASEDGSYNEQFF
>-|-|TRBJ2-5|TRBV28
TGTGCCAGCACGAGGGGGGGAGAGACCCAGTACTTC
CASTRGGETQYF
>-|-|TRBJ2-7|TRBV9
TGTGCCAGCAGCCCAGGCCTCGGGGGCTACGAGCAGTACTTC
CASSPGLGGYEQYF
>-|-|TRBJ2-1|TRBV28
TGTGCCAGCAGAACGGTTGGGGGCGCCCCCTACAATGAGCAGTTCTTC
CASRTVGGAPYNEQFF
>-|-|TRBJ2-7|TRBV4-1
TGCGCCAGCAGCCGCCCCGGGGCCACGTCCTACGAGCAGTACTTC
CASSRPGATSYEQYF
>-|-|TRBJ1-4|TRBV28
TGTGCCAGCAGCTCCACAGGGTTCGGAGGTAATGAAAAACTGTTTTTT
CASSSTGFGGNEKLFF
>-|TRBD2|TRBJ2-5|TRBV28
TGTGCCAGCAGTTCACCAAGCGGGAGGGCTCAAGAGACCCAGTACTTC
CASSSPSGRAQETQYF
>-|-|TRBJ1-1|TRBV27
TGTGCCAGCAGCAACACTCGAGGTGAAGCTTTCTTT
CASSNTRGEAFF
>-|-|TRBJ2-1|TRBV25-1
TGTGCCAGCAATACTGGGGTGGCCAGAAATGAGCAGTTCTTC
CASNTGVARNEQFF
>-|-|TRBJ2-3|TRBV6-5
TGTGCCAGCAGTTACTCGCTCGCCACAGATACGCAGTATTTT
CASSYSLATDTQYF
>-|-|TRBJ1-5|TRBV5-8
TGTGCCAGCAGCTCACGTGGGGGCGCTGGTCAGCCCCAGCATTTT
CASSSRGGAGQPQHF
>-|-|TRBJ1-2|TRBV4-3
TGCGCCAGCAGCCTATCGACAGGTGACGGGGAATATAACTATGGCTACACCTTC
CASSLSTGDGEYNYGYTF
>-|-|TRBJ2-5|TRBV11-2
TGTGCCAGCAGCCATGGATCGGGGCGATTCATCCAAGAGACCCAGTACTTC
CASSHGSGRFIQETQYF
>-|-|TRBJ2-7|TRBV14
TGTGCCAGCAGCCGTAGGGACTTAGCCTACGAGCAGTACTTC
CASSRRDLAYEQYF
>-|-|TRBJ2-1|TRBV20-1
TGCAGTGCAACACCATACAATGAGCAGTTCTTC
CSATPYNEQFF
>once|TRBD1|TRBJ2-2|TRBV5-1
TGCGCCAGCAGCCCCGGGACAGCCGCCACCGGGGAGCTGTTTTTT
CASSPGTAATGELFF
>-|TRBD1|TRBJ2-5|TRBV30
TGTGCCTGGAGTGGGGGACAGGGAATTGTGGAGACCCAGTACTTC
CAWSGGQGIVETQYF
>-|-|TRBJ2-7|TRBV30
TGTGCCTGGAGTGTACGTTCGTGGGGCGAGCAGTACTTC
CAWSVRSWGEQYF
>-|TRBD1|TRBJ2-7|TRBV5-6
TGTGCCAGCAGCTTGCCTACGGGACAGGAGTACTTC
CASSLPTGQEYF
>-|TRBD1|TRBJ2-7|TRBV5-1
TGCGCCAGCAGGAACGCCGGGACAGCCTTCGGAGAGCAGTACTTC
CASRNAGTAFGEQYF